This T cell receptor (beta chain) appears in the sequencing data of a study of shared clonotypes between healthy human individuals. This clone has more than one count but fewer than ten. Germline V gives CDR1 SGHKS, CDR2 YYEKEE (reference sequence). CDR3 length: 15 amino acids. The ends lost 3 bases at V and 0 bases at J; junction bases unmatched: 3. Sequencing was performed with immunoSEQ multiplex PCR; in TCRdb, only in-frame clones are kept and a portion is missing. The repertoire includes 400,000 to 600,000 clones, roughly 85% of them detected once, and approximately 12% sits in the top ten. The TCR was taken from a middle-aged woman in good health. Some clones in this sample may be carry-over from other donors' samples. The chain recombines TRBV5-5 with TRBJ1-5; 7 nucleotides align to TRBD1. The sample was PBMCs. The DNA for the CDR3 is TGTGCCAGCAGCTGGGACAGAAATAGCAATCAGCCCCAGCATTTT. Residues: CASSWDRNSNQPQHF. Filled out from reference TRBV5-5 and TRBJ1-5, the complete variable domain reads DAGVTQSPTHLIKTRGQQVTLRCSPISGHKSVSWYQQVLGQGPQFIFQYYEKEERGRGNFPDRFSARQFPNYSSELNVNALLLGDSALYLCASSWDRNSNQPQHFGDGTRLSIL.